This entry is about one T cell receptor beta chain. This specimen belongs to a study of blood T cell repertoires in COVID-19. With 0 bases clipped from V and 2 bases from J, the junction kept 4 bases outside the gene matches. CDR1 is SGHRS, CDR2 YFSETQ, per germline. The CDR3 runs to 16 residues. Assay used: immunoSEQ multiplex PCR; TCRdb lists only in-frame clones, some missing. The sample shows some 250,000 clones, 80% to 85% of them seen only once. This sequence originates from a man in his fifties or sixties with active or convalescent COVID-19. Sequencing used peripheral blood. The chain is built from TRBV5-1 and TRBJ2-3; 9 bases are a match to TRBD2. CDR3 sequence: CASSLGLAGTTDTQYF. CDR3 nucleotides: TGCGCCAGCAGCTTGGGGCTAGCGGGAACCACAGATACGCAGTATTTT. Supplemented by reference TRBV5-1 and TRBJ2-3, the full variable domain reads KAGVTQTPRYLIKTRGQQVTLSCSPISGHRSVSWYQQTPGQGLQFLFEYFSETQRNKGNFPGRFSGRQFSNSRSEMNVSTLELGDSALYLCASSLGLAGTTDTQYFGPGTRLTVL.